The 2 T cell receptor beta chains below all came from one sample that was sequenced in a study of T cell repertoires in cytomegalovirus infection. In TCRdb, the reads were re-called with MiXCR into one record per CDR3 protein. The sample holds approximately 500,000 distinct CDR3 sequences; roughly 12% are singletons and the top ten take roughly 10%. The source material was PBMCs. The origin of the receptors is a human donor in good health (CMV status not recorded). Some clones in this sample may be carry-over from other donors' samples.

Many counts were recorded for this clonotype. J is TRBJ2-1 and V is TRBV7-9; 9 bases are shared with TRBD2. CDR1 and CDR2 (germline): SEHNR, FQNEAQ (reference sequence). The CDR3 totals 15 residues. Germline trimming cut 7 bases from V and 8 bases from J; bases unmatched to any gene: 12. Written as DNA, the CDR3 is TGTGCCAGCACAGAAGCGGGAGGCCCCCTTGATGAGCAGTTCTTC. Its translation: CASTEAGGPLDEQFF.

This clonotype was detected ten times or more. This chain uses TRBV28 with TRBJ1-1; 12 nucleotides agree with TRBD1. CDR3 size: 17 residues. Germline V gene sequence: CDR1 MDHEN, CDR2 SYDVKM. The J segment lost 2 bases and the V segment lost 9 bases, leaving 13 bases of the junction unmatched. CDR3 DNA sequence: TGTGCCAGTACTACTCCGGGACAGGGGGCGGGAAACACTGAAGCTTTCTTT. Translated: CASTTPGQGAGNTEAFF.